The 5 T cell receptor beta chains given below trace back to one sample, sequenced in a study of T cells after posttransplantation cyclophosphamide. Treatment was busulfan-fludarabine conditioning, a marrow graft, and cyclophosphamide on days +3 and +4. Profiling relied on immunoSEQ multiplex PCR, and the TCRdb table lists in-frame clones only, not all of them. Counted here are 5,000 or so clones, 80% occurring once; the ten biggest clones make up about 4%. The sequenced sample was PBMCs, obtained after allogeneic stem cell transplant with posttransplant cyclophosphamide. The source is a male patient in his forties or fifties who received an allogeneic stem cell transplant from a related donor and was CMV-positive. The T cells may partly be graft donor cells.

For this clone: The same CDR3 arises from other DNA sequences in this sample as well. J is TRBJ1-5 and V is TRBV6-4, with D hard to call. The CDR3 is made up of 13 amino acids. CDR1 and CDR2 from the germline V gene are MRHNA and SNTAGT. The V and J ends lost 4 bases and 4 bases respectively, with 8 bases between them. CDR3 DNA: TGTGCCAGCAGTGTGGAGGAAAATCAGCCCCAGCATTTT. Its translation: CASSVEENQPQHF.

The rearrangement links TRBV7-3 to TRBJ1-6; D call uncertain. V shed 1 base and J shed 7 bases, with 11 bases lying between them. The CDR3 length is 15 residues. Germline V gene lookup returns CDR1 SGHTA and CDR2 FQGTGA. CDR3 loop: CASSLNAAANSPLHF. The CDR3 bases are TGTGCCAGCAGCTTAAACGCGGCGGCGAATTCACCCCTCCACTTT.

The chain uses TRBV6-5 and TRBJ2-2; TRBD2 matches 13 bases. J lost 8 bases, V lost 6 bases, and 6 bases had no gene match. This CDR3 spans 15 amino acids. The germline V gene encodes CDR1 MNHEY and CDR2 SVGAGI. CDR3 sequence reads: CASRGLAGFSGELFF. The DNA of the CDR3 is TGTGCCAGCAGGGGACTAGCGGGATTTTCGGGGGAGCTGTTTTTT.

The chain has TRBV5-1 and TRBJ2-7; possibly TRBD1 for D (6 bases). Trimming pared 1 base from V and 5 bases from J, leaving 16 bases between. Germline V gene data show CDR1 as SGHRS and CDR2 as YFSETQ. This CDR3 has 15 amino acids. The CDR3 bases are TGCGCCAGCAGCTTGCAACGGACAGAACGGCACGAGCAGTACTTC. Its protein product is CASSLQRTERHEQYF.

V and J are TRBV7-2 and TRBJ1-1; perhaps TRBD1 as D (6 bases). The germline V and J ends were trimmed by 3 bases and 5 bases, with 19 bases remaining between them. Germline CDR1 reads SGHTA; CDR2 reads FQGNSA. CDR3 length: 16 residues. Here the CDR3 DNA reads TGTGCCAGCAGCTTCGGGGGGGCGCCCCGAGGGACTGAAGCTTTCTTT. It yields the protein CASSFGGAPRGTEAFF.